This T cell receptor beta chain was obtained from a study of OX40 agonist ivuxolimab in advanced cancers. Across the study: Patients received ivuxolimab, an agonistic anti-OX40 (CD134) antibody. Findings and caveats of the study: Partial responders receiving 0.1-3.0 mg/kg showed among the lowest clonal expansion. Averaging showed that CD8+ T cells had more expanded clones than CD4+ did.

Profiled with immunoSEQ multiplex PCR; TCRdb holds only in-frame clones, not every one. The sample lists tens of thousands of clones, about 93% occurring once. Note on this clone: As yet, its antigen is unknown.

In germline, CDR1 is SQVTM, CDR2 ANQGSEA. Trimming took 6 bases from V and 3 from J; bases not matched to a gene: 4. The CDR3 runs 13 residues. The sequence was collected from an adult with an advanced solid tumor such as melanoma, head and neck, liver or kidney cancer. The sample here was CD4+ or CD8+ T cells sorted from blood, taken in a trial of the OX40 agonist ivuxolimab. The rearrangement joins TRBV29-1 to TRBJ2-3; 9 nucleotides agree with TRBD1. CDR3 sequence reads: CSVGQGTTDTQYF. As DNA, the CDR3 is TGCAGCGTGGGACAGGGTACGACAGATACGCAGTATTTT.